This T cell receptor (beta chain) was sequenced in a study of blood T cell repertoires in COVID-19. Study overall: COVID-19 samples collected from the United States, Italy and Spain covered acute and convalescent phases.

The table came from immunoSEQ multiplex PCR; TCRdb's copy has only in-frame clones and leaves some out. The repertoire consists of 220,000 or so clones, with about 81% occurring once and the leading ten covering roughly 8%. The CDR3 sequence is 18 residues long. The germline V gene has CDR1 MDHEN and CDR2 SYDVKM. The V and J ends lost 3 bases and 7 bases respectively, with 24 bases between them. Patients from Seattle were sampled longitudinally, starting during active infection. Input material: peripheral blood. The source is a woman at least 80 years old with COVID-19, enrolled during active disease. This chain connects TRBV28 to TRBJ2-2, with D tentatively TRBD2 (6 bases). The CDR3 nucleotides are TGTGCCAGCAGTTTTCGGGCGGGATTAAGAGTTACGGGCGGGGAGCTGTTTTTT. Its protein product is CASSFRAGLRVTGGELFF.